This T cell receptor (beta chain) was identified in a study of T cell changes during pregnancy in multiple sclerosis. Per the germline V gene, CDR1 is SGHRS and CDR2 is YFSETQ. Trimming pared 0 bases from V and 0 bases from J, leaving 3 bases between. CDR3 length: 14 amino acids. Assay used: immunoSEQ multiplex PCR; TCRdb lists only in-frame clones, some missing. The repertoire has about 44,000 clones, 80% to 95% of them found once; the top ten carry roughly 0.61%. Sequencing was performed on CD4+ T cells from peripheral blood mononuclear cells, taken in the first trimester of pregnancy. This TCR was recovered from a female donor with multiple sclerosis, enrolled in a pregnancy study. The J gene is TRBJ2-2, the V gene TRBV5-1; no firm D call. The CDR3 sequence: CASSLAANTGELFF. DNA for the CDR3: TGCGCCAGCAGCTTGGCGGCGAACACCGGGGAGCTGTTTTTT.